Sample share makes the clone carrying this TCR beta chain medium-sized. The antigen remains unidentified. This CDR3 has 16 residues. The germline V gene encodes CDR1 DFQATT and CDR2 SNEGSKA (reference sequence). V was pared by 6 bases and J by 2 bases, with 17 bases between. The data originate from a study of metastatic and nonmetastatic thyroid tumors. Using MiXCR, TCRdb re-called clones from the PCR reads. The data show 7,700 or so clones, around a third seen once. The study's findings and limits: The reported finding was significantly higher TCR beta diversity in malignant thyroid tumors relative to benign nodules, in blood and tumor.

Ahead of thyroid surgery, no patient had received treatment of any kind. The receptor was isolated from a female donor with papillary thyroid cancer or a benign thyroid nodule (not recorded which). Some clones in this sample may be carry-over from other donors' samples. The gene calls are TRBV20-1 and TRBJ1-6; D might be TRBD1 (5 bases). The sample taken for sequencing was tumor tissue. DNA for the CDR3: TGCAGTGCAAGCGGTTCAGGGAAGGCCTATAATTCACCCCTCCACTTT. Translation gives CSASGSGKAYNSPLHF.